The clone carrying this T cell receptor beta chain was detected only a few times. Antigen unknown. This entry belongs to a study of identical twins. One entry per CDR3 protein, called by TCRdb with MiXCR from the 5' RACE reads. The sample shows approximately 700,000 distinct CDR3 sequences, roughly 18% of them seen only once. Findings and limits, study-wide: Partial confounding of zero-insertion analyses by invariant MAIT and iNKT cells was possible.

The CDR3 is made up of 15 amino acids. Per the germline V gene, CDR1 is MNHEY and CDR2 is SVGAGI. Trimming stripped 3 bases from V and 8 bases from J, with 19 bases between. A further study also used this sample, focusing on T cells expressing NK-cell markers. That source adds: CD8+ T cells in six donors included dominant NKG2C+ clonotypes at 1.0-7.0%.

Sequenced input: PBMCs. The sequence came from a woman aged 18-29 years in good health. This sequence joins TRBV6-5 and TRBJ1-2, with D possibly TRBD1 on 5 matching bases. This chain's CDR3 is CASSYPGTSQTGYTF. CDR3 nucleotides: TGTGCCAGCAGTTATCCCGGGACCTCTCAAACAGGCTACACCTTC.